The entry below gives a single T cell receptor beta chain sequence along with its context. The data originate from a study of blood T cell repertoires in COVID-19. Turning to the study itself: The study drew acute and convalescent COVID-19 samples from the United States, Italy and Spain. T cells, B-cell-depleted T cells, or PBMCs provided the cDNA or gDNA that served as material.

Trimming removed 4 bases at V and 10 bases at J, with 19 bases between. Germline-derived CDR1 and CDR2 are SEHNR and FQNEAQ (reference sequence). CDR3 length: 14 residues. Authors' methods: Reference gene primer amplification gave estimated nucleated cell counts. Assay: immunoSEQ multiplex PCR; the TCRdb copy retains only in-frame clones and omits some. From that table come the V and J calls and clone size; the DNA was used to work out D and trimming. This repertoire shows about 45,000 clones, roughly 90% found once; its top ten account for under 20%. The sample consisted of peripheral blood. This clonotype originated in a man between 65 and 85 years old with active COVID-19. The chain links TRBV7-9 to TRBJ1-1; D not certain. The CDR3 nucleotides are TGTGCCAGCAGCTCACCAGATGGCCCCCCAACAGCTTTCTTT. It translates to CASSSPDGPPTAFF.